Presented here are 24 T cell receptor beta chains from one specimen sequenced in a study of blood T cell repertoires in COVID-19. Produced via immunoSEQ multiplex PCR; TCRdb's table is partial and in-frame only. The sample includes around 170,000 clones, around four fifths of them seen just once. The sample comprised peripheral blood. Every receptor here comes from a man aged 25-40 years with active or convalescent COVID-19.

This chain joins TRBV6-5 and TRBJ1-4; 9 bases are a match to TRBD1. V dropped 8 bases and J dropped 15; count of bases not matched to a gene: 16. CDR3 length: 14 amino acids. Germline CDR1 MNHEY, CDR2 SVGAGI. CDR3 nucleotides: TGTGCCAGCGGGACAGGGTCCGTGAGTTATTGGATGTTTTTT. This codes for CASGTGSVSYWMFF.

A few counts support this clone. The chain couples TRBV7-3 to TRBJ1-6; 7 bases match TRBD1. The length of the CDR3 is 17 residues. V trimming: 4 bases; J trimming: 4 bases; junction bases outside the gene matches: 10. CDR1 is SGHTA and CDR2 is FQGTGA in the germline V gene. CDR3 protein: CASSSPGQDLYNSPLHF. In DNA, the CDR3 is TGTGCCAGCAGCTCGCCCGGACAGGATTTATATAATTCACCCCTCCACTTT. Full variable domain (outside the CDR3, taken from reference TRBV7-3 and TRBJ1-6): GAGVSQTPSNKVTEKGKYVELRCDPISGHTALYWYRQSLGQGPEFLIYFQGTGAADDSGLPNDRFFAVRPEGSVSTLKIQRTERGDSAVYLCASSSPGQDLYNSPLHFGNGTRLTVT.

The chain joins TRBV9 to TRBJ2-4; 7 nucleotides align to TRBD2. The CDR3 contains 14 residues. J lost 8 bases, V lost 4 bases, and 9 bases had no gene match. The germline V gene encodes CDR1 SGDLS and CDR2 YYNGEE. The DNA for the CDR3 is TGTGCCAGCAGCCCGACTAGCCGGGGCGACATTCAGTACTTC. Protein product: CASSPTSRGDIQYF. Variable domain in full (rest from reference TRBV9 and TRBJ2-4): DSGVTQTPKHLITATGQRVTLRCSPRSGDLSVYWYQQSLDQGLQFLIQYYNGEERAKGNILERFSAQQFPDLHSELNLSSLELGDSALYFCASSPTSRGDIQYFGAGTRLSVL.

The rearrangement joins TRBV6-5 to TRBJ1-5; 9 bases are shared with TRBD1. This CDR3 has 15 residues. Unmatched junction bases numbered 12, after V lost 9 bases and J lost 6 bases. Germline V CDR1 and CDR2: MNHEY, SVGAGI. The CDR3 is CASLPTGGATQPQHF. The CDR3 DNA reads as TGTGCCAGTTTACCGACAGGGGGTGCAACTCAGCCCCAGCATTTT.

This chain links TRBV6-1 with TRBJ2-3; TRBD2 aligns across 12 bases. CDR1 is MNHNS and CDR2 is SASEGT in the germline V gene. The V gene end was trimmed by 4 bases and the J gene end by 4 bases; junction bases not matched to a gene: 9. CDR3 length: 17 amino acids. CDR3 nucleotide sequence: TGTGCCAGCAGTGCCCGACTAGCGGGAGTGGAGGCAGATACGCAGTATTTT. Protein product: CASSARLAGVEADTQYF.

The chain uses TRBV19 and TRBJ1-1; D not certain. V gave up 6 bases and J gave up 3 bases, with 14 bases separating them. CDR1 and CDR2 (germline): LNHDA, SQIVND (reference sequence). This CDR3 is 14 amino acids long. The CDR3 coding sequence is TGTGCCAGTAGGGCCTGGCTTGAACACACTGAAGCTTTCTTT. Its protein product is CASRAWLEHTEAFF.

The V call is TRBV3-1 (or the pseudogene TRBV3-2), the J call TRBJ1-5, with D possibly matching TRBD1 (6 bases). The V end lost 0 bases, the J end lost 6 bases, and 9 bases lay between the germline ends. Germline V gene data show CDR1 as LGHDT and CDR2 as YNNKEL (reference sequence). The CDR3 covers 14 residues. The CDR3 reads CASSQEGAGQPQHF. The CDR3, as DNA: TGTGCCAGCAGCCAAGAGGGGGCAGGTCAGCCCCAGCATTTT.

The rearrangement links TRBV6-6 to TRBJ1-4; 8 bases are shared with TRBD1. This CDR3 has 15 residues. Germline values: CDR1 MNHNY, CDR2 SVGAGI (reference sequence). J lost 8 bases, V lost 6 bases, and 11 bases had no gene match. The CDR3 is CASRAGQGEGEKLFF. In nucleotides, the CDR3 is TGTGCCAGCAGGGCCGGACAGGGCGAGGGGGAAAAACTGTTTTTT.

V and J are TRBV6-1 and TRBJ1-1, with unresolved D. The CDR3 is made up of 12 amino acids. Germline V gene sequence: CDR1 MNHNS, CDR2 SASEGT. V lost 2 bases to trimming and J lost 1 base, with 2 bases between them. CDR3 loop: CASSEQNTEAFF. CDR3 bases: TGTGCCAGCAGTGAACAGAACACTGAAGCTTTCTTT.

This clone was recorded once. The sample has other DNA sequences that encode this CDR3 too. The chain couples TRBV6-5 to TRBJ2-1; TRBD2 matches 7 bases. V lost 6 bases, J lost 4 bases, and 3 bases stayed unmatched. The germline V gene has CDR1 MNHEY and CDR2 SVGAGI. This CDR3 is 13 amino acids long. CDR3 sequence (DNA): TGTGCCAGCAGGTCTAGCGGTTACAATGAGCAGTTCTTC. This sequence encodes CASRSSGYNEQFF.

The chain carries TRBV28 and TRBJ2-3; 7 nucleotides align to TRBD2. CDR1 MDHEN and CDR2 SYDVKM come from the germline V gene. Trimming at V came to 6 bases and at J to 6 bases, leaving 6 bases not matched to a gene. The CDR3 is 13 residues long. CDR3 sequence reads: CASRRLASDTQYF. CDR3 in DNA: TGTGCCAGCAGACGACTAGCAAGCGATACGCAGTATTTT.

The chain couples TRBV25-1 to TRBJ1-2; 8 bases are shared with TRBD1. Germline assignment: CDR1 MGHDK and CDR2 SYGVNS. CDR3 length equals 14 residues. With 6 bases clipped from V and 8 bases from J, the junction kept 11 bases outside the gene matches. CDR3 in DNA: TGTGCCAGCAGCAGAAAAGACCCAGGGGGCGGCTACACCTTC. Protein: CASSRKDPGGGYTF.

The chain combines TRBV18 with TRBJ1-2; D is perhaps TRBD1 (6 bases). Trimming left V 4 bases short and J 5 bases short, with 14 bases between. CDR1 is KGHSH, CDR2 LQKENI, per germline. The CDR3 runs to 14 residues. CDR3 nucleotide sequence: TGTGCCAGCTCACTTCAGGGAAGGGGGTATGGCTACACCTTC. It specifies CASSLQGRGYGYTF.

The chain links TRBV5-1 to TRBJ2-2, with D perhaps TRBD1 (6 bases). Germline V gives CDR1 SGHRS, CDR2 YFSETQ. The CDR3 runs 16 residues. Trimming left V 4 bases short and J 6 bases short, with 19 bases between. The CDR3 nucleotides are TGCGCCAGCAGCACCTCCAGGGGCGGTAGTCCCGGGGAGCTGTTTTTT. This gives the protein CASSTSRGGSPGELFF.

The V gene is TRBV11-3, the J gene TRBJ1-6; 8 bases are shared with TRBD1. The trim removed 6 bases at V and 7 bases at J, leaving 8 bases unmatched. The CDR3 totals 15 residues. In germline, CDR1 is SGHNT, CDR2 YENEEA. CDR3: CASRKEDRGNSPLHF. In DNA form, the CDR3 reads TGTGCCAGCAGGAAGGAAGACAGGGGAAATTCACCCCTCCACTTT.

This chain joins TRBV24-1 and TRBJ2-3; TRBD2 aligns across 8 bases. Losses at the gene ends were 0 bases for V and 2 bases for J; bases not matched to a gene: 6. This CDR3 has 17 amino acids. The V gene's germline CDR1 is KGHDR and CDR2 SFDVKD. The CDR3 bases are TGTGCCACCAGTGATTTGGGCGGGAGGCTGAACACAGATACGCAGTATTTT. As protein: CATSDLGGRLNTDTQYF.

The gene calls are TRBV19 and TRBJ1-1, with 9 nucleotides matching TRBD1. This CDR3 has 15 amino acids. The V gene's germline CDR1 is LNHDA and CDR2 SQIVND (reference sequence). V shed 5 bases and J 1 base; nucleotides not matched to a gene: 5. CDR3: CASSPSGQGNTEAFF. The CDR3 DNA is TGTGCCAGTAGTCCATCGGGACAGGGGAACACTGAAGCTTTCTTT.

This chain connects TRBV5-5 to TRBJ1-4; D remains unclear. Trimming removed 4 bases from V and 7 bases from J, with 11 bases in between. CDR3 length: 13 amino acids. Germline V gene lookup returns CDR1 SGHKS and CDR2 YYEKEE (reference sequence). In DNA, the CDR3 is TGTGCCAGCAGCATATTCGTGAGTGAAAAACTGTTTTTT. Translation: CASSIFVSEKLFF.

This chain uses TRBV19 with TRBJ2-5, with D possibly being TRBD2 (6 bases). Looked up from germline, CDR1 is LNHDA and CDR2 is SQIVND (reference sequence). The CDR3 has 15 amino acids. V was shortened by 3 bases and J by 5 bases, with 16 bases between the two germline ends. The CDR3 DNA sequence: TGTGCCAGTAGTATTACATCGGCGGGACGGGAGACCCAGTACTTC. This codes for CASSITSAGRETQYF.

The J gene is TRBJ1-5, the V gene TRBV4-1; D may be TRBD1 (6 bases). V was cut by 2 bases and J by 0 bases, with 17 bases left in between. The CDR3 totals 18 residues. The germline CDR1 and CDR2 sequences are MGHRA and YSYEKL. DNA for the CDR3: TGCGCCAGCAGCCAATCCGCTCAAGGACAGATTAGCAATCAGCCCCAGCATTTT. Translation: CASSQSAQGQISNQPQHF.

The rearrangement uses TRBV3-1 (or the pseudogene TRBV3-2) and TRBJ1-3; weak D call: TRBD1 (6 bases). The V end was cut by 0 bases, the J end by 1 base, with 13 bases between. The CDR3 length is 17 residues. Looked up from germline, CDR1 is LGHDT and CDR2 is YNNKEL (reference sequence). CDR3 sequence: CASSQDWGGQSGNTIYF. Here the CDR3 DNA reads TGTGCCAGCAGCCAAGATTGGGGGGGCCAATCTGGAAACACCATATATTTT.

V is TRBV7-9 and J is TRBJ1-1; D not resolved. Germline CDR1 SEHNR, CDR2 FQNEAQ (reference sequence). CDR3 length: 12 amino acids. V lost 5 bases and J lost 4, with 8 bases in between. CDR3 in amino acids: CASSQQPTEAFF. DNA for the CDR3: TGTGCCAGCAGCCAACAACCCACTGAAGCTTTCTTT.

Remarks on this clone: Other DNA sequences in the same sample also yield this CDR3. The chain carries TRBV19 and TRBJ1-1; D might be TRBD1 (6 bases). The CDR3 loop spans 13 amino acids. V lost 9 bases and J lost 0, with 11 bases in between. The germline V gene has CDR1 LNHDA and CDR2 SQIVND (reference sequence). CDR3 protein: CASSDSLNTEAFF. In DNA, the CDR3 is TGTGCCAGCTCGGACAGCCTGAACACTGAAGCTTTCTTT.

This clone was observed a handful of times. CDR3 coding DNA: TGTGCCAGCAGCTTAGAAGGCCCAGGGGTCGATAATTCACCCCTCCACTTT. Amino acids: CASSLEGPGVDNSPLHF. The genes are TRBV7-9 and TRBJ1-6; maybe TRBD1 (6 bases). Trimming removed 1 base at V and 5 bases at J, with 15 bases between. Germline loops: CDR1 SEHNR, CDR2 FQNEAQ (reference sequence). The CDR3 is 17 residues long.